The 3 T cell receptor beta chains below all came from one sample that was sequenced in a study of shared clonotypes between healthy human individuals. Here immunoSEQ multiplex PCR was the method, and the copy in TCRdb shows in-frame clones only, minus some. The repertoire holds more than 2 million clones, with about 95% as singletons. What was sequenced was naive CD4+ T cells sorted from blood. Subset given: CD45RA+ positively selected. These receptors all stem from a man between 18 and 29 years old in good health.

The rearrangement joins TRBV9 to TRBJ1-3; D may be TRBD1 (6 bases). The length of the CDR3 is 14 residues. V lost 6 bases and J lost 3, with 13 bases in between. Germline V lookup: CDR1 SGDLS, CDR2 YYNGEE. CDR3 DNA sequence: TGTGCCAGCAAGGGGGGGACTAGTGGAAACACCATATATTTT. Residues: CASKGGTSGNTIYF.

The V call is TRBV5-1, the J call TRBJ1-6, with D unclear. The V and J ends lost 6 bases and 0 bases respectively, with 7 bases between them. CDR1 and CDR2 (germline): SGHRS, YFSETQ. The CDR3 has 14 residues. CDR3 sequence reads: CASKQSSYNSPLHF. CDR3 DNA sequence: TGCGCCAGCAAACAGAGCTCCTATAATTCACCCCTCCACTTT.

This chain links TRBV11-3 with TRBJ2-3, with D maybe TRBD1 (6 bases). The germline CDR1 and CDR2 sequences are SGHNT and YENEEA. The V and J ends lost 5 bases and 4 bases respectively, with 13 bases between them. The CDR3 length is 14 residues. The CDR3 loop reads CASSPQGRSDTQYF. In nucleotides, the CDR3 is TGTGCCAGCAGCCCCCAGGGGAGATCAGATACGCAGTATTTT.